This TCR beta chain originates from a study of PD-1 blockade in classical Hodgkin lymphoma. Whole-study context: With a 2-week interval, patients received intravenous nivolumab at 3 mg/kg.

Method: immunoSEQ multiplex PCR; TCRdb's copy keeps in-frame clones and lacks some. The sample lists approximately 60,000 clones; 90% were seen once. No patient escaped relapse after autologous stem cell transplantation, and brentuximab vedotin exposure varied. Best overall response was complete response, partial response or progressive disease in these relapsed/refractory classical Hodgkin lymphoma patients. Study-level findings and limits: Newly diagnosed patients had baseline TCR diversity that was reportedly lower than that of healthy donors. Patients who began taking nivolumab under 1 year after ASCT were left out.

CDR1 is MDHEN, CDR2 SYDVKM, per germline. V lost 3 bases and J lost 8, with 10 bases in between. The CDR3 covers 13 residues. Remarks on this clone: The antigen remains unidentified.

This specimen consisted of peripheral blood mononuclear cells (PBMCs), obtained at baseline. This receptor was taken from a human donor with classical Hodgkin lymphoma. V usage is TRBV28 and J usage is TRBJ1-4; possibly TRBD1 for D (5 bases). The CDR3 DNA reads TGTGCCAGCAGTTTCGGGACCGAAGAAAAACTGTTTTTT. Protein product: CASSFGTEEKLFF.